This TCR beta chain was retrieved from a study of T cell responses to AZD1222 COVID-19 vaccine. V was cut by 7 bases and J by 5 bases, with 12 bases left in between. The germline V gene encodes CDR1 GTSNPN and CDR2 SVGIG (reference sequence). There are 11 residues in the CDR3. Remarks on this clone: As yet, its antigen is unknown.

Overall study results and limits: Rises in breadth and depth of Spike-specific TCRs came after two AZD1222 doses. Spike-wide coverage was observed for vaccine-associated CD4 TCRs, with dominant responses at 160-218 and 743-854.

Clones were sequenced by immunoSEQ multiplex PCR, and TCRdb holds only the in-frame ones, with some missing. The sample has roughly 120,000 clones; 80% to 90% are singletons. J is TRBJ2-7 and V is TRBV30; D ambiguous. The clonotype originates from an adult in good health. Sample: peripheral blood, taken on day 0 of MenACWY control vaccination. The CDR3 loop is CAFYDWDEQYF. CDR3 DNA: TGTGCCTTTTACGATTGGGACGAGCAGTACTTC.